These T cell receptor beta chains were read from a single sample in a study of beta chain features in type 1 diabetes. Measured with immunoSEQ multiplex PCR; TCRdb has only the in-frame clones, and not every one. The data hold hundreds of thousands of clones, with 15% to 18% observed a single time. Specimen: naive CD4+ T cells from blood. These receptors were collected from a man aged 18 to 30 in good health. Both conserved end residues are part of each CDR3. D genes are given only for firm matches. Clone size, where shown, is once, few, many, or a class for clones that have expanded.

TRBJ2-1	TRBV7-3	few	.	CASSLNRGKAGNEQFF	TGTGCCAGCAGCTTAAATCGCGGCAAGGCAGGGAATGAGCAGTTCTTC
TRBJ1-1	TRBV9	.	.	CASSRSPGENTEAFF	TGTGCCAGCAGCCGCTCGCCGGGGGAGAACACTGAAGCTTTCTTT
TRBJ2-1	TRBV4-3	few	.	CASSQGREMAYNEQFF	TGCGCCAGCAGCCAAGGCCGGGAGATGGCCTACAATGAGCAGTTCTTC
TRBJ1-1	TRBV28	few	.	CASSQRAEAFF	TGTGCCAGCAGTCAGAGGGCTGAAGCTTTCTTT
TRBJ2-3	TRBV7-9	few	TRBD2	CASSLVAGASDTQYF	TGTGCCAGCAGCTTAGTAGCGGGAGCGTCAGATACGCAGTATTTT
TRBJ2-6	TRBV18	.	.	CASLRSGANVLTF	TGTGCCAGCTTGAGGTCTGGGGCCAACGTCCTGACTTTC
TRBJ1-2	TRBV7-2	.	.	CASSFRHYGYTF	TGTGCCAGCAGCTTCCGACACTATGGCTACACCTTC
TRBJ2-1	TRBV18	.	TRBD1	CASSSGQGRNEQFF	TGTGCCAGCTCATCTGGACAGGGAAGGAATGAGCAGTTCTTC
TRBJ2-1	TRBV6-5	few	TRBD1	CASSLDRVAEQFF	TGTGCCAGCAGCCTAGACAGGGTCGCTGAGCAGTTCTTC
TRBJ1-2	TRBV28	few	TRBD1	CASSFGGQGNGYTF	TGTGCCAGCAGTTTCGGGGGACAGGGTAATGGCTACACCTTC
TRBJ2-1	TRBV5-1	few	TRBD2	CASSKTSGGPGHEQFF	TGCGCCAGCAGCAAGACTAGCGGGGGGCCGGGTCATGAGCAGTTCTTC
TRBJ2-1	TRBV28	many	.	CASSLSSRYNEQFF	TGTGCCAGCAGTTTATCATCCAGGTACAATGAGCAGTTCTTC
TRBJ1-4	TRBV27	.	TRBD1	CASSATGTGNEKLFF	TGTGCCAGCAGTGCAACAGGGACAGGGAATGAAAAACTGTTTTTT
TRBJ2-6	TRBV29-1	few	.	CSAAPQPSGANVLTF	TGCAGCGCTGCCCCTCAGCCTTCTGGGGCCAACGTCCTGACTTTC
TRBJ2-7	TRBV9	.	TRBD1	CASSVEGQNPYEQYF	TGTGCCAGCAGCGTAGAGGGACAGAACCCCTACGAGCAGTACTTC
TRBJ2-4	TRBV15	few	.	CATSRDYQAKNIQYF	TGTGCCACCAGCAGAGATTACCAGGCCAAAAACATTCAGTACTTC
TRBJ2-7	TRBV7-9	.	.	CASSQGTIYEQYF	TGTGCCAGCAGCCAGGGAACCATATACGAGCAGTACTTC
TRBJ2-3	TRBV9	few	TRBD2	CASSDQLASLDTQYF	TGTGCCAGCAGCGACCAACTAGCGTCCCTAGATACGCAGTATTTT
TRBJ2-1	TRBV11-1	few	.	CASSLIGFSYNEQFF	TGTGCCAGCAGCTTGATCGGATTCTCCTACAATGAGCAGTTCTTC
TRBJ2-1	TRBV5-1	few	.	CASSLVGLQFF	TGCGCCAGCAGCTTGGTTGGGTTGCAGTTCTTC
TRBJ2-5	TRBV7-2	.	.	CASRQEVQETQYF	TGTGCCAGCAGGCAGGAGGTTCAAGAGACCCAGTACTTC
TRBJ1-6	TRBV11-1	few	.	CASSQRGGNSPLHF	TGTGCCAGCAGCCAAAGGGGTGGCAATTCACCCCTCCACTTT
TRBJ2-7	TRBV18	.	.	CASSQGSPYEQYF	TGTGCCAGCTCCCAGGGGTCCCCCTACGAGCAGTACTTC
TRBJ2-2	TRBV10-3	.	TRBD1	CAISLGQGRNTGELFF	TGTGCCATCAGCCTTGGACAGGGACGGAACACCGGGGAGCTGTTTTTT
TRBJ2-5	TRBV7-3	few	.	CASSLSGQGQETQYF	TGTGCCAGCAGCTTAAGTGGGCAGGGGCAAGAGACCCAGTACTTC
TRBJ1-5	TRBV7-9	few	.	CASSSKRAGEVDQPQHF	TGTGCCAGCAGCTCGAAGCGGGCAGGGGAGGTTGATCAGCCCCAGCATTTT
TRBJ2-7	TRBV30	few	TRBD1	CAGGTGEEQYF	TGTGCCGGCGGGACAGGGGAAGAGCAGTACTTC
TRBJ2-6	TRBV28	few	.	CASSFLRRDNHRSGANVLTF	TGTGCCAGCAGTTTTCTCCGCCGGGACAACCACCGCTCTGGGGCCAACGTCCTGACTTTC
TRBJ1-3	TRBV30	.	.	CAWSVPRDFLSGNTIYF	TGTGCCTGGAGTGTCCCCCGGGACTTCTTATCTGGAAACACCATATATTTT
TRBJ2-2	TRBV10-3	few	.	CAISPVGANTGELFF	TGTGCCATCAGCCCCGTGGGGGCGAACACCGGGGAGCTGTTTTTT
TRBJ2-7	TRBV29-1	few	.	CSVAPSSYEQYF	TGCAGCGTTGCCCCTTCCTCCTACGAGCAGTACTTC
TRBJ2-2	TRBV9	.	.	CASSVAPSGSNTGELFF	TGTGCCAGCAGCGTAGCACCGAGCGGGTCAAACACCGGGGAGCTGTTTTTT
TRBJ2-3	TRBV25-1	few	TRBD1	CASSGFPQGVRTDTQYF	TGTGCCAGCAGTGGGTTTCCGCAGGGGGTTCGCACAGATACGCAGTATTTT
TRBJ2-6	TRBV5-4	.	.	CASSPGSGANVLTF	TGTGCCAGCAGCCCCGGATCTGGGGCCAACGTCCTGACTTTC
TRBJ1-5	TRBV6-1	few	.	CASSEQGAVSNQPQHF	TGTGCCAGCAGTGAACAGGGTGCGGTTAGCAATCAGCCCCAGCATTTT
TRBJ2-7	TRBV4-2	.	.	CASSQELGSSYEQYF	TGTGCCAGCAGCCAAGAGCTGGGGAGCTCCTACGAGCAGTACTTC
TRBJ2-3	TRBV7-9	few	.	CASSSSSGGQYF	TGTGCCAGCAGCTCATCTTCCGGAGGGCAGTATTTT
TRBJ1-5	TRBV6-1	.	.	CASTQRVQLNQPQHF	TGTGCCAGCACCCAAAGGGTACAACTCAATCAGCCCCAGCATTTT
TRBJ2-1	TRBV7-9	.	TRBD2	CASSSLSGLGGYNEQFF	TGTGCCAGCAGCTCCCTATCTGGACTAGGAGGCTACAATGAGCAGTTCTTC
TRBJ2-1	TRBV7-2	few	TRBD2	CASSLGSTGALAGREQFF	TGTGCCAGCAGCTTGGGGTCGACCGGGGCACTAGCGGGAAGGGAGCAGTTCTTC
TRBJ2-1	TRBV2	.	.	CASSVRAGSYNEQFF	TGTGCCAGCAGTGTTAGGGCGGGCTCCTACAATGAGCAGTTCTTC
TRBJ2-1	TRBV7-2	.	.	CASSLAPGQGLGEQFF	TGTGCCAGCAGCTTAGCGCCGGGGCAGGGTTTGGGTGAGCAGTTCTTC
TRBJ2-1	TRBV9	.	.	CASSVDGRGSYNEQFF	TGTGCCAGCAGCGTAGACGGGAGAGGTTCCTACAATGAGCAGTTCTTC
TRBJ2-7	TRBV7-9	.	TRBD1	CASGDRDRVPEQYF	TGTGCCAGCGGAGACCGGGACAGGGTCCCCGAGCAGTACTTC
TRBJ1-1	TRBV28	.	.	CASMIDRGRTEAFF	TGTGCCAGCATGATAGACAGAGGTCGCACTGAAGCTTTCTTT
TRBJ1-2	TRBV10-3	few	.	CAISGNGYTF	TGTGCCATCAGTGGGAACGGCTACACCTTC
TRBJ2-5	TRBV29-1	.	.	CSARQSRRDQETQYF	TGCAGTGCTCGGCAGTCCCGAAGGGACCAAGAGACCCAGTACTTC
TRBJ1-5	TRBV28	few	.	CASSLAGSSNQPQHF	TGTGCCAGCAGTTTGGCAGGGAGCAGCAATCAGCCCCAGCATTTT
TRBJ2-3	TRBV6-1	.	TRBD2	CASSVSAGGIRDTQYF	TGTGCCAGCAGTGTATCTGCGGGAGGGATTCGTGATACGCAGTATTTT
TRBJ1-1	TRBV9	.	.	CASSVDRYTEAFF	TGTGCCAGCAGCGTAGACAGGTACACTGAAGCTTTCTTT
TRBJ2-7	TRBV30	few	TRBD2	CAWTRRGAPYEQYF	TGTGCCTGGACCCGGCGGGGGGCCCCCTACGAGCAGTACTTC
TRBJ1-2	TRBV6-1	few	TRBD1	CASIWWDRDPYGYTF	TGTGCCAGCATCTGGTGGGACAGGGATCCCTATGGCTACACCTTC
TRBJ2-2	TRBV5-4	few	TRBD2	CASSPTSGRDTGELFF	TGTGCCAGCAGCCCCACTAGCGGGAGGGACACCGGGGAGCTGTTTTTT
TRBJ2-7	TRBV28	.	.	CASSLEGYEQYF	TGTGCCAGCAGTTTAGAGGGCTACGAGCAGTACTTC
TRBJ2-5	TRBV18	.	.	CASSPTERGTQYF	TGTGCCAGCTCTCCTACTGAACGGGGGACCCAGTACTTC
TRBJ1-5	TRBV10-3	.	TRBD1	CAISEGTGLRQPQHF	TGTGCCATCAGTGAAGGGACAGGGTTAAGGCAGCCCCAGCATTTT
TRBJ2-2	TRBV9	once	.	CASSVARQNTGELFF	TGTGCCAGCAGCGTAGCTCGACAGAATACCGGGGAGCTGTTTTTT
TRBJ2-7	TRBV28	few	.	CASSEGPSGEQYF	TGTGCCAGCAGTGAGGGCCCATCGGGCGAGCAGTACTTC
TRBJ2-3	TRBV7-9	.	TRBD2	CASSLGLAGADTQYF	TGTGCCAGCAGCTTGGGACTAGCGGGAGCAGATACGCAGTATTTT